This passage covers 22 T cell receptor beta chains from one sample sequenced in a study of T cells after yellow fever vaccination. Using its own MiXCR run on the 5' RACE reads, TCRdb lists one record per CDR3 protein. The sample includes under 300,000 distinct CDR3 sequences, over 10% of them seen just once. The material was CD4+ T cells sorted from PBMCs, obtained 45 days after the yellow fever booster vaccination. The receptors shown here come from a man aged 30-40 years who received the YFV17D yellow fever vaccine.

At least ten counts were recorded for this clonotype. The CDR3, as DNA: TGTGCCAGCTCACCCCCCCGGACAGGGGCCTTCACAGATACGCAGTATTTT. As protein: CASSPPRTGAFTDTQYF. This chain connects TRBV18 to TRBJ2-3, with TRBD1 matching over 9 bases. The CDR3 length is 17 residues. Per the germline V gene, CDR1 is KGHSH and CDR2 is LQKENI. The junction had 9 bases not matched to a gene; V was cut back by 3 bases and J by 2 bases.

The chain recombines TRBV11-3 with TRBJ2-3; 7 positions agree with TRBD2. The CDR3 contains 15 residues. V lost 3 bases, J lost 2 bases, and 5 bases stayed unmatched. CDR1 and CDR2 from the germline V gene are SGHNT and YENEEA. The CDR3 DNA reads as TGTGCCAGCAGCTTCACTAGCGTCTTCACAGATACGCAGTATTTT. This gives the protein CASSFTSVFTDTQYF.

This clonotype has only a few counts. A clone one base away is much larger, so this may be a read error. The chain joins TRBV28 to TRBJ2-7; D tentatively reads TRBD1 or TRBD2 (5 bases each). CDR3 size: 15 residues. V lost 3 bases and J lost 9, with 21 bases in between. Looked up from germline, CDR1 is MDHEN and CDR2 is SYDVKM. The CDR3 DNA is TGTGCCAGCAGTTTTTCGGGCAGGGACCCGAATGGGCAGTACTTC. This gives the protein CASSFSGRDPNGQYF.

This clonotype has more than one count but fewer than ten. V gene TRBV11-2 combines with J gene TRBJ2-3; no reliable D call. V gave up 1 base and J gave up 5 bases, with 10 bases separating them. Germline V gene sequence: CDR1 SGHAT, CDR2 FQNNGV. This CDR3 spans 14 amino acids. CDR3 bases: TGTGCCAGCAGCTTAGGGTTAGCCGAAGATACGCAGTATTTT. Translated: CASSLGLAEDTQYF.

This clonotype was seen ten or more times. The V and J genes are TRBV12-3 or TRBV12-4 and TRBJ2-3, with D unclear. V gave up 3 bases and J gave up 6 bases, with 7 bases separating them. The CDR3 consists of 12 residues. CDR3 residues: CASSFRADTQYF. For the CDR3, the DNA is TGTGCCAGCAGTTTTAGGGCCGATACGCAGTATTTT.

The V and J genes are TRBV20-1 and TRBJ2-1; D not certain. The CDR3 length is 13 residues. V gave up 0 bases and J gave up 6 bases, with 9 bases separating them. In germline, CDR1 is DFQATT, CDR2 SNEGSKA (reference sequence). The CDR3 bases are TGCAGTGCTAGAGATACCGTAGGCAATGAGCAGTTCTTC. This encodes CSARDTVGNEQFF.

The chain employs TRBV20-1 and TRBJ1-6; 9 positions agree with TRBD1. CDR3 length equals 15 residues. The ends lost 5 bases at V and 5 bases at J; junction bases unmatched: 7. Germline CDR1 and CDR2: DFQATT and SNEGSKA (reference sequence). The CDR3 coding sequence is TGCAGTGCTGGCCGGACAGGGGTGGATAATTCACCCCTCCACTTT. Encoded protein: CSAGRTGVDNSPLHF.

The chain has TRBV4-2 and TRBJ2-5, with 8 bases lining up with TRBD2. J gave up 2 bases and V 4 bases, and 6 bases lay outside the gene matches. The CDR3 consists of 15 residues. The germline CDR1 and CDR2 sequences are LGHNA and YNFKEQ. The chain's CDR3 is CASSLSGSEQETQYF. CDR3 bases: TGTGCCAGCAGCCTGAGCGGGAGTGAACAAGAGACCCAGTACTTC.

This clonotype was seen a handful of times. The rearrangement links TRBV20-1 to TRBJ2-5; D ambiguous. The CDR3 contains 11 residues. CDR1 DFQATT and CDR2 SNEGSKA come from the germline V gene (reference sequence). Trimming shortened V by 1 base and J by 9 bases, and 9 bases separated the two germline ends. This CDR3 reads CSARVGYSQYF. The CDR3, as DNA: TGCAGTGCTAGAGTTGGGTACTCCCAGTACTTC.

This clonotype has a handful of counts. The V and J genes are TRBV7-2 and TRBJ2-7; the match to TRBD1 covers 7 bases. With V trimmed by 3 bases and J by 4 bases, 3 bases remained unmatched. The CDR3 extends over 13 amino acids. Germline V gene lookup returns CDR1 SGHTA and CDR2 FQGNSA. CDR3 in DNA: TGTGCCAGCAGCTTGGGACAGCAATACGAGCAGTACTTC. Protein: CASSLGQQYEQYF.

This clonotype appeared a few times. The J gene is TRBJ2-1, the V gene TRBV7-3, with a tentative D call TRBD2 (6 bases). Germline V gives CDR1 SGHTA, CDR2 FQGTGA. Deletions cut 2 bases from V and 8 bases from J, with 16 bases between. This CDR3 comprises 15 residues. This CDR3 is CASSLLLGGRDEQFF. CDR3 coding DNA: TGTGCCAGCAGCTTACTGCTGGGAGGAAGAGATGAGCAGTTCTTC. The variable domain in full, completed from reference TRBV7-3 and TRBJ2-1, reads GAGVSQTPSNKVTEKGKYVELRCDPISGHTALYWYRQSLGQGPEFLIYFQGTGAADDSGLPNDRFFAVRPEGSVSTLKIQRTERGDSAVYLCASSLLLGGRDEQFFGPGTRLTVL.

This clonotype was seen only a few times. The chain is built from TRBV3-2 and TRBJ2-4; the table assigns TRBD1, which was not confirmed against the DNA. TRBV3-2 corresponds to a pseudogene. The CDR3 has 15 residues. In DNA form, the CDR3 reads TGTGCCAGCGGGACCTCCGGAACCAGGGGGAACATTCAGTACTTC. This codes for CASGTSGTRGNIQYF.

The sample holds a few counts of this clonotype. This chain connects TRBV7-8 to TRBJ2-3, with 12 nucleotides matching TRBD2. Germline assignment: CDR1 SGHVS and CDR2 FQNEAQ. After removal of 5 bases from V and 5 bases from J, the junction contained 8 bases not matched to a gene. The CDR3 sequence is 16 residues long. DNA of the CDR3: TGTGCCAGCAGCCCGCTAGCGGGGGGGGGAGAAGATACGCAGTATTTT. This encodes CASSPLAGGGEDTQYF.

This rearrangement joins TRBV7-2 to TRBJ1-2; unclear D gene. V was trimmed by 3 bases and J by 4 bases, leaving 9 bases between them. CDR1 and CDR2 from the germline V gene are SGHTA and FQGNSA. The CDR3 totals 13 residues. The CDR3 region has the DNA TGTGCCAGCAGCTTCGACTCAACCTATGGCTACACCTTC. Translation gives CASSFDSTYGYTF.

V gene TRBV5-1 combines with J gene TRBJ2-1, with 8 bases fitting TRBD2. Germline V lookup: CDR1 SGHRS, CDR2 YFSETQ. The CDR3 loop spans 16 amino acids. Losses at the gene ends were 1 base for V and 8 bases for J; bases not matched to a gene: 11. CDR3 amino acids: CASSLPLSGGPDEQFF. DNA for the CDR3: TGCGCCAGCAGCTTGCCCCTCTCGGGAGGGCCGGATGAGCAGTTCTTC. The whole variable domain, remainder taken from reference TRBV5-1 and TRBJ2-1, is KAGVTQTPRYLIKTRGQQVTLSCSPISGHRSVSWYQQTPGQGLQFLFEYFSETQRNKGNFPGRFSGRQFSNSRSEMNVSTLELGDSALYLCASSLPLSGGPDEQFFGPGTRLTVL.

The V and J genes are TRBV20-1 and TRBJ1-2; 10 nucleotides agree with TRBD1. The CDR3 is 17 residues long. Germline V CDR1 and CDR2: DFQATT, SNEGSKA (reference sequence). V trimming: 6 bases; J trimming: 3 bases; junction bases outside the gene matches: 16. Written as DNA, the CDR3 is TGCAGTGCGAGACAGGGGGCGGAAGGTAGAGTCGACTATGGCTACACCTTC. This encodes CSARQGAEGRVDYGYTF.

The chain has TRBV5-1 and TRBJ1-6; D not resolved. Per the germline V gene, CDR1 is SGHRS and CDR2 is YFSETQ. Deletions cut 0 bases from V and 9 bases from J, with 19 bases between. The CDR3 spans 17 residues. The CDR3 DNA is TGCGCCAGCAGCTTGGTTGGCCGCTCGGGGTTAGGTTCACCCCTCCACTTT. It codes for CASSLVGRSGLGSPLHF.

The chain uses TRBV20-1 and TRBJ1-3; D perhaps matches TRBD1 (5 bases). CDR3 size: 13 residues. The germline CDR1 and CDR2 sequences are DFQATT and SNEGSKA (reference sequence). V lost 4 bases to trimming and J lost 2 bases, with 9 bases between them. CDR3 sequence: CSAKLGAGNTIYF. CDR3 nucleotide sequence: TGCAGTGCTAAATTAGGGGCTGGAAACACCATATATTTT.

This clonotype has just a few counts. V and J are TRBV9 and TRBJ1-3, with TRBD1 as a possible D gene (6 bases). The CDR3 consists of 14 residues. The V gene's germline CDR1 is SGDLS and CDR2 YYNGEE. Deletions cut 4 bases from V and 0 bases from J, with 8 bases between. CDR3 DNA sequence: TGTGCCAGCAGCAGGGGGGACTCTGGAAACACCATATATTTT. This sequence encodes CASSRGDSGNTIYF.

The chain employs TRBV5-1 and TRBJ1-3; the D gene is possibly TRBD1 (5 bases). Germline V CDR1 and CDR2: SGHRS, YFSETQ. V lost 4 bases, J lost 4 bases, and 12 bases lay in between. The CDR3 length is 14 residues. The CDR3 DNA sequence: TGCGCCAGCAGCCCGGGACTGGAGGGAAACACCATATATTTT. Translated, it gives CASSPGLEGNTIYF.

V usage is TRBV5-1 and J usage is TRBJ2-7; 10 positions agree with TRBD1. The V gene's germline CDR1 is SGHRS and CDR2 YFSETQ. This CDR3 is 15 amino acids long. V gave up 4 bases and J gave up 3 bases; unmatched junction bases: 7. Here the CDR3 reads CASSLRQGAGYEQYF. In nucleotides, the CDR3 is TGCGCCAGCAGCCTAAGACAGGGGGCAGGCTACGAGCAGTACTTC.

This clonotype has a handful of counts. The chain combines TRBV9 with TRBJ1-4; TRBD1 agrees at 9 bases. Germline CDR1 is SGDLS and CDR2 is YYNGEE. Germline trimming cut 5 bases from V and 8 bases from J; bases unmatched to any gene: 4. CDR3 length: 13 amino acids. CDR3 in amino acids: CASSRQGEEKLFF. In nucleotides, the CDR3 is TGTGCCAGCAGTCGACAGGGGGAAGAAAAACTGTTTTTT.